Here is one T cell receptor (beta chain) with its context. The sample comes from a study of blood T cell repertoires in COVID-19. About the study: PBMCs, B-cell-depleted T cells, or T cells were the source of the cDNA or gDNA that made up the material.

Per the study methods: Estimation of nucleated cell counts was performed using reference gene primer amplification. The protocol was immunoSEQ multiplex PCR, while the TCRdb copy is restricted to in-frame clones and leaves out a portion. V and J calls and clone size are as listed in that table; D and trimming were resolved from the DNA. This table holds around 60,000 clones, 88% found once. CDR3 length: 14 amino acids. The V and J ends lost 3 bases and 3 bases respectively, with 15 bases between them. Germline CDR1 DFQATT, CDR2 SNEGSKA (reference sequence). The material sequenced was peripheral blood. The TCR sequence derives from a man aged 50-60 years with active COVID-19. The gene calls are TRBV20-1 and TRBJ2-7; D might be TRBD2 (7 bases). DNA for the CDR3: TGCAGTGCTAGTCCATTGGGGGGGCTCTACGAGCAGTACTTC. Amino acid sequence: CSASPLGGLYEQYF.